This T cell receptor beta chain was identified during a study of OX40 agonist ivuxolimab in advanced cancers. Overall study findings and caveats: Partial responders at 0.1-3.0 mg/kg showed near-lowest clonal expansion.

Some clones are missing from TCRdb's copy, which holds only in-frame ones; the method was immunoSEQ multiplex PCR. The sample carries 25,000 to 40,000 clones, roughly 80% recorded once. Points on this clone: Its cognate antigen is unknown.

Germline values: CDR1 MNHNY, CDR2 SVGAGI (reference sequence). Trimming cost V 6 bases and J 10 bases; bases outside gene matches: 5. The CDR3 length is 12 residues. The starting material was CD4+ or CD8+ T cells sorted from blood, obtained in a trial of the OX40 agonist ivuxolimab. The clonotype comes from an adult with an advanced solid tumor such as melanoma, head and neck, liver or kidney cancer. The rearrangement links TRBV6-6 to TRBJ1-4; 7 bases are a match to TRBD1. The CDR3: CASSAGQIKLFF. Written as DNA, the CDR3 is TGTGCCAGCAGCGCGGGACAGATAAAACTGTTTTTT.